This T cell receptor beta chain is from a study of memory CD4+ T cells and cytomegalovirus serostatus. The sort gate was single viable CD3+CD4+CD8-CD45RO+ cells for memory CD4+ T cells. Method: immunoSEQ multiplex PCR; TCRdb's copy keeps in-frame clones and lacks some. Seen here are around 60,000 clones, approximately 78% observed once, and the top ten hold roughly 0.95%. The V and J ends lost 4 bases and 9 bases, in that order; junction bases with no gene match: 8. The germline CDR1 and CDR2 sequences are SQVTM and ANQGSEA. The CDR3 extends over 13 amino acids. The receptor was isolated from an adult in good health and CMV-seronegative. The specimen was memory CD4+ T cells from blood. The gene calls are TRBV29-1 and TRBJ2-4, with 8 bases that match TRBD1. CDR3 nucleotide sequence: TGCAGCGTTGTGTTCAGGGGGCATGGCATTCAGTACTTC. Translating gives CSVVFRGHGIQYF. The variable domain in full, with the rest retrieved from reference TRBV29-1 and TRBJ2-4, is SAVISQKPSRDICQRGTSLTIQCQVDSQVTMMFWYRQQPGQSLTLIATANQGSEATYESGFVIDKFPISRPNLTFSTLTVSNMSPEDSSIYLCSVVFRGHGIQYFGAGTRLSVL.